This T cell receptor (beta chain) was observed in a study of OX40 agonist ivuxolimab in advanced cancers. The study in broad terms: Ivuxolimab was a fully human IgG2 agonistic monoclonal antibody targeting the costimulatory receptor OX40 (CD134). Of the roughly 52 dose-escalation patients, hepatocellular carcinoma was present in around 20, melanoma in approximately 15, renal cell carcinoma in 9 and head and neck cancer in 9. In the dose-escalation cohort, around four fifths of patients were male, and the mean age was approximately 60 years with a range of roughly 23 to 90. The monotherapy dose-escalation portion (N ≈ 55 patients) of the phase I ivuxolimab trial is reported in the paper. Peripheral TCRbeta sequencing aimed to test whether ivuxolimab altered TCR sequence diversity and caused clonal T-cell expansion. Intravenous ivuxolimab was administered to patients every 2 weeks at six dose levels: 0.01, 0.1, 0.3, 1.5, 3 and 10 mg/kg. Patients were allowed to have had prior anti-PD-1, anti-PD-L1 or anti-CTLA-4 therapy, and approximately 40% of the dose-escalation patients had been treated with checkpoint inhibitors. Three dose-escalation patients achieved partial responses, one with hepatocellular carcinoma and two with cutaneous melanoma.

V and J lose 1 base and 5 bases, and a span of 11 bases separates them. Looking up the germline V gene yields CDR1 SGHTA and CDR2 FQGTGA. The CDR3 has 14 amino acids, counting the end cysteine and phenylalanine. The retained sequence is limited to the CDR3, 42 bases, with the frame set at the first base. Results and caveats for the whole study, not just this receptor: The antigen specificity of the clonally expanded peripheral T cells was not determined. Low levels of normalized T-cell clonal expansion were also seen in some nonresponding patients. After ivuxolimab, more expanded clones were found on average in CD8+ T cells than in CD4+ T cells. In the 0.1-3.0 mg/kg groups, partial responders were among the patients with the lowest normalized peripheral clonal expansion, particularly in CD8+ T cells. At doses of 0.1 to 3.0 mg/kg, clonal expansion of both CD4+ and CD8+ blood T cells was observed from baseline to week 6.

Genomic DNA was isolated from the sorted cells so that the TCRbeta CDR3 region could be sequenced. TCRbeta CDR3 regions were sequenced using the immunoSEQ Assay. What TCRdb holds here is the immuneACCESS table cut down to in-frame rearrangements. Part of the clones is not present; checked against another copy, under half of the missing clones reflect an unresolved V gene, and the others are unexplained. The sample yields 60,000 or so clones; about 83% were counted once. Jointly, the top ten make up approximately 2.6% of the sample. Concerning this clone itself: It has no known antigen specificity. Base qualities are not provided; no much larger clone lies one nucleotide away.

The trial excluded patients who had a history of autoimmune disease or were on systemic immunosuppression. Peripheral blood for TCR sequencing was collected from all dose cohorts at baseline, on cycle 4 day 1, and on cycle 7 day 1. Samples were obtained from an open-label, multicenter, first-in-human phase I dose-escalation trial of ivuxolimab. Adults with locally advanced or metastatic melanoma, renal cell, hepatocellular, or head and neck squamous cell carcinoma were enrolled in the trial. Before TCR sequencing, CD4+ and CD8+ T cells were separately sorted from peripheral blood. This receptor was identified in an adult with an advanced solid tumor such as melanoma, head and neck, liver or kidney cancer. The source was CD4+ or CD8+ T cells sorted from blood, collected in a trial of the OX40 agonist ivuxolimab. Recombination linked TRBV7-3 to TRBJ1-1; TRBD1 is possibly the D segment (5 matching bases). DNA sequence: TGTGCCAGCAGCTTAAATGGGGGGGAGACTGAAGCTTTCTTT. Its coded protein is CASSLNGGETEAFF.